Here is one TCR beta chain with its context. This specimen belongs to a study of Ad26.COV2.S vaccination and SARS-CoV-2 variants. This table comes from immunoSEQ multiplex PCR, and its TCRdb copy is limited to in-frame clones, with some not included. The data hold around 300,000 clones, with 75% to 90% observed a single time. Stated treatment: around 19 received Ad26.COV2.S at low or high dose, single or two shots; about five received placebo; per-sample allocation not given. Sampling was performed 63 days after the first vaccine or placebo injection. The CDR3 is 14 residues long. Trimming took 1 base from V and 5 from J, leaving 12 bases between them. The germline V gene encodes CDR1 SGHRS and CDR2 YFSETQ.

The origin of this receptor is a person between 18 and 60 years old who received the Ad26.COV2.S COVID-19 vaccine or a placebo. The gene calls are TRBV5-1 and TRBJ2-5, with D hard to call. The sequencing here drew on peripheral blood, taken in a trial of Ad26.COV2.S vaccine versus placebo. For the CDR3, the DNA is TGCGCCAGCAGCTTGTTGGCAGGAAGGGAGACCCAGTACTTC. Its translation: CASSLLAGRETQYF.